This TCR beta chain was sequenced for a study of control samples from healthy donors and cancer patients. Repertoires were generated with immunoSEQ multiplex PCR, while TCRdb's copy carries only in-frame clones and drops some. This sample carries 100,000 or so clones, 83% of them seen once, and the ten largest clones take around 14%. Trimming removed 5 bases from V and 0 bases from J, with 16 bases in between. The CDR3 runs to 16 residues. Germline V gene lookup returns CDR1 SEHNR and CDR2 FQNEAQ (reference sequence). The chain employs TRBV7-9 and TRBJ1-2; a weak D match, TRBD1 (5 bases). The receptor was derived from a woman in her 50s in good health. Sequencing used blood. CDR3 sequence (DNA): TGTGCCAGCAGCGCCCAGTTTCCAGGGTCTAACTATGGCTACACCTTC. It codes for CASSAQFPGSNYGYTF.